This TCR beta chain was sequenced during a study of blood T cell repertoires in COVID-19. Study background: COVID-19 samples collected from the United States, Italy and Spain covered acute and convalescent phases. The analysed material was cDNA or gDNA that came from T cells, B-cell-depleted T cells, or PBMCs.

In the study's own analysis: Amplified reference gene primers provided the basis for estimating nucleated cell counts. Measured with immunoSEQ multiplex PCR; TCRdb has only the in-frame clones, and not every one. V, J and clone size were drawn from that table, and D and trimming were deduced from the DNA. The table includes hundreds of thousands of clones, 88% detected once. The V segment lost 4 bases and the J segment 1 base; nucleotides outside the gene matches: 9. Germline V gene lookup returns CDR1 SGHRS and CDR2 YFSETQ. This CDR3 is 16 amino acids long. Those enrolled, adults aged roughly 18 to 100 years, came from about 24 US areas.

The origin of this receptor is a woman aged 55-75 years who had recovered from COVID-19. The sample taken for sequencing was PBMCs or T cells enriched from blood (not recorded which). This chain links TRBV5-1 with TRBJ2-7, with 9 bases aligning to TRBD1. CDR3 nucleotide sequence: TGCGCCAGCAGCCGGGGACAGGGAGGCTCTTCCTACGAGCAGTACTTC. Translating gives CASSRGQGGSSYEQYF.